The clone carrying this TCR beta chain has a count of ten or more. This sample was taken from a study of regulatory T cells in long-lasting Graves disease. Trimming pared 5 bases from V and 2 bases from J, leaving 12 bases between. The CDR3 is 14 residues long. CDR1 LGHDT and CDR2 YNNKEL come from the germline V gene (reference sequence). Through Arm-PCR of CDR3 regions and iRepertoire HTBI primers, TCR beta libraries were built. Using its own MiXCR run on the multiplex PCR reads, TCRdb lists one record per CDR3 protein. The profile shows more than 350,000 distinct CDR3 sequences, more than 13% of them singletons. Time point reported: newly diagnosed GD, antithyroid drugs for less than 3 months. After RNA was extracted from PBMCs, the TCR library was made from it. These data also featured in a second study, about T cells in Graves' hyperthyroidism and ophthalmopathy.

The chain links TRBV3-1 to TRBJ1-1; TRBD1 might be the D (5 bases). The origin of this receptor is a woman aged 30 to 39 with Graves disease. Specimen: peripheral blood mononuclear cells (PBMCs), collected at new diagnosis, from a patient treated with antithyroid drugs. In nucleotides, the CDR3 is TGTGCCAGCAGCTTGGGGGACGGAAACACTGAAGCTTTCTTT. This gives the protein CASSLGDGNTEAFF.